The T cell receptor (beta chain) under discussion was sequenced for a study of CD8+ T cells in alopecia areata. Documented treatment: oral pan-JAK inhibitor, 5-10 mg twice daily. Once RNA had been extracted, it was reverse transcribed into cDNA to act as the sequencing template. Only in-frame clones appear in the TCRdb table, and some are missing; sequencing was by immunoSEQ multiplex PCR. The table shows 110,000 to 150,000 clones, with 86% occurring only once. Germline lookup yields CDR1 SGDLS and CDR2 YYNGEE. The CDR3 is made up of 13 amino acids. With 3 bases clipped from V and 7 bases from J, the junction kept 6 bases outside the gene matches.

Specimen: CD8+ T cells sorted from blood, collected at week 4, from a patient treated with tofacitinib. V and J are TRBV9 and TRBJ1-1; 7 positions match TRBD1. The sequence came from a human donor with alopecia areata. As DNA, the CDR3 is TGTGCCAGCAGCGCGGGACAGAATTTTGAAGCTTTCTTT. This sequence encodes CASSAGQNFEAFF.